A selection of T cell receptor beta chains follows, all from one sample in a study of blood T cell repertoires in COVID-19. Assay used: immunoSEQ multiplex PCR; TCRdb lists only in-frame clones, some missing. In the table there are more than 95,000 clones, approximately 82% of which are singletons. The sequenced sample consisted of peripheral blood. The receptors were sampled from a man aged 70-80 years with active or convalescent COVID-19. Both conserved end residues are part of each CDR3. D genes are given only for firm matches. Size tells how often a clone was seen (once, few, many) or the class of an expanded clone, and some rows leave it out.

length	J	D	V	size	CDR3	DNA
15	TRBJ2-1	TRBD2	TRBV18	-	CASSISGGSYNEQFF	TGTGCCAGCTCAATTTCGGGGGGAAGCTACAATGAGCAGTTCTTC
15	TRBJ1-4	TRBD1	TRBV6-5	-	CASSYTGTGTEKLFF	TGTGCCAGCAGTTATACGGGGACAGGGACCGAAAAACTGTTTTTT
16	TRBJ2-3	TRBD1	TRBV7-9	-	CASSLVGRGLSDTQYF	TGTGCCAGCAGCTTAGTCGGCAGGGGGCTGTCAGATACGCAGTATTTT
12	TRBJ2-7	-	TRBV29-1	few	CSVESVTHEQYF	TGCAGCGTTGAGAGTGTCACCCACGAGCAGTACTTC
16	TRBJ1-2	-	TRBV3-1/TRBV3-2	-	CASSQIVAAAVYGYTF	TGTGCCAGCAGCCAGATCGTCGCGGCAGCCGTCTATGGCTACACCTTC
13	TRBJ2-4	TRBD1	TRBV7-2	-	CASRRQGGNIQYF	TGTGCCAGCAGGAGACAGGGGGGAAACATTCAGTACTTC
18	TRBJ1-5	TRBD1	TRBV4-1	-	CASSPVGGRGRGNQPQHF	TGCGCCAGCAGCCCAGTCGGGGGAAGGGGGCGAGGCAATCAGCCCCAGCATTTT
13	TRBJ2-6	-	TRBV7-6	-	CASSLGSSTVLTF	TGTGCCAGCAGCTTAGGGAGCAGTACGGTCCTGACTTTC
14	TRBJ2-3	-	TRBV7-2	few	CASSGGGGTDTQYF	TGTGCCAGCAGCGGGGGCGGTGGCACAGATACGCAGTATTTT
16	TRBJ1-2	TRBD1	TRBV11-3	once	CASSTSYKQGANGYTF	TGTGCCAGCAGCACAAGCTATAAACAGGGGGCCAATGGCTACACCTTC
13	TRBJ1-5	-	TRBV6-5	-	CASSSRSNQPQHF	TGTGCCAGCAGTTCCCGGTCCAACCAGCCCCAGCATTTT
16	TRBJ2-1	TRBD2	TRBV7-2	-	CASSSGGTSGRAKQFF	TGTGCCAGCAGCTCAGGAGGGACTAGCGGGAGGGCCAAGCAGTTCTTC
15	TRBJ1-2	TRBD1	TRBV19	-	CASSIIGTGDYGYTF	TGTGCCAGTAGTATTATTGGGACAGGAGACTATGGCTACACCTTC
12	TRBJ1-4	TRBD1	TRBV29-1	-	CSARTGPEKLFF	TGCAGCGCTCGGACAGGGCCTGAAAAACTGTTTTTT
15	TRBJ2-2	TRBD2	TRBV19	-	CASNSGGRATGELFF	TGTGCCAGTAACTCGGGGGGTCGTGCCACCGGGGAGCTGTTTTTT
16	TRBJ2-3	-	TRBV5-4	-	CASSLAAASDGDTQYF	TGTGCCAGCAGCTTGGCGGCGGCTAGCGATGGGGATACGCAGTATTTT
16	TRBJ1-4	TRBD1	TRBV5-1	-	CASSQTGGATNEKLFF	TGCGCCAGCAGCCAGACAGGGGGAGCAACTAATGAAAAACTGTTTTTT
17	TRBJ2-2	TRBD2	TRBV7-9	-	CASSLNLAGGNTGELFF	TGTGCCAGCAGCTTAAACCTAGCGGGAGGCAACACCGGGGAGCTGTTTTTT
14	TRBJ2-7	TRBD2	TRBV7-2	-	CASSFPAGGLEQYF	TGTGCCAGCAGCTTTCCAGCGGGGGGGCTTGAGCAGTACTTC
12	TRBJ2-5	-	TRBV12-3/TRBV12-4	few	CASSFSEETQYF	TGTGCCAGCAGTTTTTCAGAAGAGACCCAGTACTTC
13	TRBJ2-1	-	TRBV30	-	CAWETGGHNEQFF	TGTGCCTGGGAAACCGGGGGTCACAATGAGCAGTTCTTC
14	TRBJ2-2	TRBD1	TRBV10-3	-	CAISQGAQTGELFF	TGTGCCATCAGCCAGGGGGCGCAAACCGGGGAGCTGTTTTTT
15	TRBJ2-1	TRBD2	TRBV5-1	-	CASSSSGGNYNEQFF	TGCGCCAGCAGCTCGAGCGGGGGAAACTACAATGAGCAGTTCTTC
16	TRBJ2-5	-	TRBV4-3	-	CASSQGGRLGGQTQYF	TGCGCCAGCAGCCAAGGGGGGCGCCTAGGAGGACAGACCCAGTACTTC
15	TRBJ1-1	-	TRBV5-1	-	CASSFVLQGNTEAFF	TGCGCCAGCAGTTTTGTCCTACAGGGGAACACTGAAGCTTTCTTT
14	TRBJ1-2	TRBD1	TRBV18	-	CASSPLEGQHGYTF	TGTGCCAGCTCACCGCTTGAGGGACAGCATGGCTACACCTTC
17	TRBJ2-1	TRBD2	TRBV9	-	CASSGLAGARTYNEQFF	TGTGCCAGCAGCGGACTAGCGGGGGCCCGAACCTACAATGAGCAGTTCTTC
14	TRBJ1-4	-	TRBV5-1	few	CASSYSGYYEKLFF	TGCGCCAGCAGCTATTCAGGGTATTATGAAAAACTGTTTTTT
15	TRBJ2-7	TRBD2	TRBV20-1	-	CSASEAGGLSIEQYF	TGCAGTGCTAGTGAAGCGGGAGGGTTATCCATCGAGCAGTACTTC